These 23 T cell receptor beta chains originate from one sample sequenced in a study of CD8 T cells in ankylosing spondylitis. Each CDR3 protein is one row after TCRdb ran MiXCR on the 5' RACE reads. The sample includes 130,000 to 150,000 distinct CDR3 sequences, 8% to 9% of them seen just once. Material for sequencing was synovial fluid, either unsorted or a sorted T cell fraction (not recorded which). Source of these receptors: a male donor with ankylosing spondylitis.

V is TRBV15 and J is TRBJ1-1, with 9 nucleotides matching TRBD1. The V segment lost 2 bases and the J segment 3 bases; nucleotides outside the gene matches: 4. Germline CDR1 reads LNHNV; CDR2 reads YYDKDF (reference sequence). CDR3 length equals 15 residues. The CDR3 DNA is TGTGCCACCAGCAGAAGGGACAGGGCCGACACTGAAGCTTTCTTT. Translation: CATSRRDRADTEAFF.

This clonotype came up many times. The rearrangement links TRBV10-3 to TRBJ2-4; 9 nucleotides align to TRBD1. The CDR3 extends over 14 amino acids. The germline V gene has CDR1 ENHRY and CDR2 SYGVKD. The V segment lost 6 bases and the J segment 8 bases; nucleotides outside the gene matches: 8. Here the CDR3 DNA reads TGTGCCATCAGCGGACAGGGGATGATGGACATTCAGTACTTC. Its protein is CAISGQGMMDIQYF.

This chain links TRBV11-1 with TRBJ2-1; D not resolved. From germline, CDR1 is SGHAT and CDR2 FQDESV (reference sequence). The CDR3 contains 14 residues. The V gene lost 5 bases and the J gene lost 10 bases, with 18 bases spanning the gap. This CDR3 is CASSPSLSGLEQFF. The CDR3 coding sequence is TGTGCCAGCAGCCCCTCCCTCTCCGGTCTCGAGCAGTTCTTC.

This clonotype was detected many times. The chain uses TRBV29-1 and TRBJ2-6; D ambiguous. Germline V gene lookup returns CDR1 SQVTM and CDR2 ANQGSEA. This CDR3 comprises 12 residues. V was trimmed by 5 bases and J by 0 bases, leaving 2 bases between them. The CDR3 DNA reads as TGCAGCGTTACCTCTGGGGCCAACGTCCTGACTTTC. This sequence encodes CSVTSGANVLTF.

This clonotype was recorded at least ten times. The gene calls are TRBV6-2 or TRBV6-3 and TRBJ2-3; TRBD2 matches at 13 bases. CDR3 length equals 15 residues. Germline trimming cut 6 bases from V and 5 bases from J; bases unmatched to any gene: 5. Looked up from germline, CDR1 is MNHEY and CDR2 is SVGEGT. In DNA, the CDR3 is TGTGCCAGCAGCCACCGACTAGCGGGGGGAGATACGCAGTATTTT. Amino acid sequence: CASSHRLAGGDTQYF.

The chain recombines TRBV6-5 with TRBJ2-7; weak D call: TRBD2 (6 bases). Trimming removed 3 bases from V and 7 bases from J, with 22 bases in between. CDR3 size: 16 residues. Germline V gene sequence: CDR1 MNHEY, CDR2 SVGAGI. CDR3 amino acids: CASSYRPAGPKWEQYF. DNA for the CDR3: TGTGCCAGCAGTTATAGGCCCGCGGGACCAAAATGGGAGCAGTACTTC.

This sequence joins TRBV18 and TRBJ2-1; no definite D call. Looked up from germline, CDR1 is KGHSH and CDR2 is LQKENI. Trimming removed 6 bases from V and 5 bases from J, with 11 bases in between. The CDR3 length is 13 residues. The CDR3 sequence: CASSQSADNEQFF. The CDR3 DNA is TGTGCCAGCTCCCAGAGCGCCGACAATGAGCAGTTCTTC.

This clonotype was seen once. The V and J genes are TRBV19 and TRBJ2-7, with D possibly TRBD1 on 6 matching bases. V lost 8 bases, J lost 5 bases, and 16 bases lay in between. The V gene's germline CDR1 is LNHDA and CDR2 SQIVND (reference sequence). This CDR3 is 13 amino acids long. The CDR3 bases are TGTGCCAGTCGGAACAGGGCAGTCCACGAGCAGTACTTC. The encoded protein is CASRNRAVHEQYF. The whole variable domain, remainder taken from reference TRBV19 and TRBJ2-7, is DGGITQSPKYLFRKEGQNVTLSCEQNLNHDAMYWYRQDPGQGLRLIYYSQIVNDFQKGDIAEGYSVSREKKESFPLTVTSAQKNPTAFYLCASRNRAVHEQYFGPGTRLTVT.

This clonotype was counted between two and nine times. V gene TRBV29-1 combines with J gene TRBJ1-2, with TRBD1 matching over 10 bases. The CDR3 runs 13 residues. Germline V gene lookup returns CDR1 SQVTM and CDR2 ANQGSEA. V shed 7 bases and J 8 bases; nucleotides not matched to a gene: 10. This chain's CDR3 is CSGGGQGTRGYTF. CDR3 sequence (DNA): TGCAGCGGGGGGGGACAGGGGACCAGAGGCTACACCTTC. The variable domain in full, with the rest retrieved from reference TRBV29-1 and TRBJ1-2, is SAVISQKPSRDICQRGTSLTIQCQVDSQVTMMFWYRQQPGQSLTLIATANQGSEATYESGFVIDKFPISRPNLTFSTLTVSNMSPEDSSIYLCSGGGQGTRGYTFGSGTRLTVV.

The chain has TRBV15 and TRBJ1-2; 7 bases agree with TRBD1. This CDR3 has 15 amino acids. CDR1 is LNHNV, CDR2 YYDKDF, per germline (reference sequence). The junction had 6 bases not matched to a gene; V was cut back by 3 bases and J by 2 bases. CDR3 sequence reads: CATSSLTGTNYGYTF. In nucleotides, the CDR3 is TGTGCCACCAGCAGCCTGACAGGGACCAACTATGGCTACACCTTC.

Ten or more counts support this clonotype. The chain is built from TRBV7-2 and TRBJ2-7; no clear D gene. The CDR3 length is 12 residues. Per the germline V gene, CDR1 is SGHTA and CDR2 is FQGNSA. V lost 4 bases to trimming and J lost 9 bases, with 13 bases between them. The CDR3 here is CASSSNRVAQYF. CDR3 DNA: TGTGCCAGCAGCTCGAATCGAGTCGCGCAGTACTTC.

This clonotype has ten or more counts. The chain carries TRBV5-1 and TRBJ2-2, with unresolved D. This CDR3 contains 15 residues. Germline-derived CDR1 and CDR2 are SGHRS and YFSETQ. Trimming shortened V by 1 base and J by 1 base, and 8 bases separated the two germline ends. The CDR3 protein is CASSLSLGNTGELFF. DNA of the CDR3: TGCGCCAGCAGCTTGTCCCTAGGGAACACCGGGGAGCTGTTTTTT. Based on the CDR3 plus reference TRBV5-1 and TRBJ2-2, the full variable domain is KAGVTQTPRYLIKTRGQQVTLSCSPISGHRSVSWYQQTPGQGLQFLFEYFSETQRNKGNFPGRFSGRQFSNSRSEMNVSTLELGDSALYLCASSLSLGNTGELFFGEGSRLTVL.

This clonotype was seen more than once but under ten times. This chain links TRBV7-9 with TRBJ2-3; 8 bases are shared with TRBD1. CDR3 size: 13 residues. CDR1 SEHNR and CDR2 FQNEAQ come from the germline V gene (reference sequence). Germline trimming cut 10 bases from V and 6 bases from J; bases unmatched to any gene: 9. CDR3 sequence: CATPDGTGDTQYF. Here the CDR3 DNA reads TGTGCCACACCCGACGGGACAGGCGATACGCAGTATTTT.

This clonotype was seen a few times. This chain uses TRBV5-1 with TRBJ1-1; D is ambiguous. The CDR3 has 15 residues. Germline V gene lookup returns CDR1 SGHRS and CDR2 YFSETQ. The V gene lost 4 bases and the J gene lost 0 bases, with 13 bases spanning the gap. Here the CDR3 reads CASSLGPGLNTEAFF. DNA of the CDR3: TGCGCCAGCAGCCTTGGCCCGGGTTTGAACACTGAAGCTTTCTTT.

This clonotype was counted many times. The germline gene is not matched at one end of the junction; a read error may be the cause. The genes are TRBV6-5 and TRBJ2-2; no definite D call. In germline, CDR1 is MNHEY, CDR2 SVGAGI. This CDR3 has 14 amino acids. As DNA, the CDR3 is TGCGCCAGCAGCTACCTCGCGAACACCGGGGAGCTGTTTTTT. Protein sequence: CASSYLANTGELFF.

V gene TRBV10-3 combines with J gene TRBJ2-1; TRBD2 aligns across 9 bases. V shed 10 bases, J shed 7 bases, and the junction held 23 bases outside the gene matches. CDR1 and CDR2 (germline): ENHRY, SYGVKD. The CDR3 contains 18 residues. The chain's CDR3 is CATTEAGSTSGGRNEQFF. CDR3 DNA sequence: TGTGCCACGACGGAGGCCGGTAGCACGAGCGGGGGGAGGAATGAGCAGTTCTTC.

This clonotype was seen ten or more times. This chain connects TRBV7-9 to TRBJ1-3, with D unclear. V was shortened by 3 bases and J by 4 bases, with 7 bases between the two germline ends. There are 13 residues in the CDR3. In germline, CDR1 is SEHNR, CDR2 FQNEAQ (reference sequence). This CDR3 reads CASSLEGGNTIYF. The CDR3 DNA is TGTGCCAGCAGCTTGGAAGGGGGAAACACCATATATTTT.

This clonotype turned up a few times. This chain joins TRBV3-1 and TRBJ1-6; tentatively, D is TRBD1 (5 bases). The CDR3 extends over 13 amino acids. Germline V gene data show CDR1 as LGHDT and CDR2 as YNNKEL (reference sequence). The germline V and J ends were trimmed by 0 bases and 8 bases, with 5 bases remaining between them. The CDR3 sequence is CASSQEGDSPLHF. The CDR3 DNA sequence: TGTGCCAGCAGCCAAGAGGGGGATTCACCCCTCCACTTT. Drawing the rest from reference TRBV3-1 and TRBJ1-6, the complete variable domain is DTAVSQTPKYLVTQMGNDKSIKCEQNLGHDTMYWYKQDSKKFLKIMFSYNNKELIINETVPNRFSPKSPDKAHLNLHINSLELGDSAVYFCASSQEGDSPLHFGNGTRLTVT.

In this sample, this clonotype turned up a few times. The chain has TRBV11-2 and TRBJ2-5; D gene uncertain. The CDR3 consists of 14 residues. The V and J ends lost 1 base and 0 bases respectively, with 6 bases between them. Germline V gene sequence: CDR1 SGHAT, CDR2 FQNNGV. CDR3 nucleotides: TGTGCCAGCAGCTTAGTAAGCGACCAAGAGACCCAGTACTTC. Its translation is CASSLVSDQETQYF.

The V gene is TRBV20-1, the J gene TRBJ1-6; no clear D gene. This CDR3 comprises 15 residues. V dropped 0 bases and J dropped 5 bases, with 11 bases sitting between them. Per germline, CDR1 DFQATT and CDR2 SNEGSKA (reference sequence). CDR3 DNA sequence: TGCAGTGCTAGAGATACCGGGAGAGATAATTCACCCCTCCACTTT. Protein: CSARDTGRDNSPLHF.

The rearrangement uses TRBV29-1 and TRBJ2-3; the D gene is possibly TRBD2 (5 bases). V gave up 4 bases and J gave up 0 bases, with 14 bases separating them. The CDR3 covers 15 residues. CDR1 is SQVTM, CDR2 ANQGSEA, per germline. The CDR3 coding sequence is TGCAGCGTTGTATCGAGAGGGAAGAGCACAGATACGCAGTATTTT. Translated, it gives CSVVSRGKSTDTQYF.

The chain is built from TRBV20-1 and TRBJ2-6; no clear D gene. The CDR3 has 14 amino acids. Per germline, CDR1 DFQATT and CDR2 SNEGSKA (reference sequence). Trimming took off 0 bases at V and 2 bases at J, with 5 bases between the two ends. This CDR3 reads CSARDAAGANVLTF. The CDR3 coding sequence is TGCAGTGCTAGAGACGCCGCTGGGGCCAACGTCCTGACTTTC.

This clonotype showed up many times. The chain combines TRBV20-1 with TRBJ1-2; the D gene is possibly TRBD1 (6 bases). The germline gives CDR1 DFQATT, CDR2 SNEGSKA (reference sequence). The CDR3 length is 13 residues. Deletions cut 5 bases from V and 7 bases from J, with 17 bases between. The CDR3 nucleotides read TGCAGTGCTGCCCCCTTTGGGGGCGGTGGCTACACCTTC. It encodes CSAAPFGGGGYTF.